What follows are 12 T cell receptor beta chains derived from one specimen sequenced in a study of OX40 agonist ivuxolimab in advanced cancers. The table came from immunoSEQ multiplex PCR; TCRdb's copy has only in-frame clones and leaves some out. The data show approximately 79,000 clones, around 93% seen once. Sequences were derived from CD4+ or CD8+ T cells sorted from blood, sampled in a trial of the OX40 agonist ivuxolimab. These receptor sequences come from an adult with an advanced solid tumor such as melanoma, head and neck, liver or kidney cancer.

The CDR3 coding sequence is TGTGCCAGCAGTGATGGAATCTCCGGCTACACCTTC. Translated, it gives CASSDGISGYTF. V gene TRBV25-1 combines with J gene TRBJ1-2; D ambiguous. CDR3 length: 12 residues. The germline V and J ends were trimmed by 3 bases and 8 bases, with 10 bases remaining between them. The germline V gene has CDR1 MGHDK and CDR2 SYGVNS.

The chain couples TRBV4-2 to TRBJ2-7; 12 nucleotides align to TRBD2. V shed 4 bases and J 3 bases; nucleotides not matched to a gene: 4. Germline V gives CDR1 LGHNA, CDR2 YNFKEQ. The CDR3 sequence is 15 residues long. CDR3 nucleotide sequence: TGTGCCAGCAGCCCGACTAGCGGGGGCCTCTACGAGCAGTACTTC. It specifies CASSPTSGGLYEQYF.

This clone was observed a single time. V usage is TRBV5-1 and J usage is TRBJ1-2; 7 bases line up with TRBD1. Germline CDR1 SGHRS, CDR2 YFSETQ. V shed 6 bases, J shed 6 bases, and the junction held 14 bases outside the gene matches. The CDR3 contains 15 residues. The CDR3 spells CASTLYTGDANGYTF. The CDR3 DNA sequence: TGCGCCAGCACCTTATACACAGGGGACGCAAATGGCTACACCTTC. The whole variable domain, filled in from reference TRBV5-1 and TRBJ1-2, reads KAGVTQTPRYLIKTRGQQVTLSCSPISGHRSVSWYQQTPGQGLQFLFEYFSETQRNKGNFPGRFSGRQFSNSRSEMNVSTLELGDSALYLCASTLYTGDANGYTFGSGTRLTVV.

This clone was picked up one time. V is TRBV15 and J is TRBJ2-3; 8 nucleotides line up with TRBD1. The germline CDR1 and CDR2 sequences are LNHNV and YYDKDF (reference sequence). This CDR3 comprises 17 residues. J lost 2 bases, V lost 6 bases, and 13 bases had no gene match. Here the CDR3 DNA reads TGTGCCACCAGGGGAATCTCAGGGGGCTTTTACACAGATACGCAGTATTTT. Its translation is CATRGISGGFYTDTQYF.

This chain joins TRBV4-3 and TRBJ1-5; D remains ambiguous. Trimming stripped 0 bases from V and 1 base from J, with 10 bases between. Per the germline V gene, CDR1 is LGHNA and CDR2 is YSLEER. This CDR3 is 16 amino acids long. In DNA, the CDR3 is TGCGCCAGCAGCCAAGATTGGATGGCAAGCAATCAGCCCCAGCATTTT. Protein product: CASSQDWMASNQPQHF.

The count of this clone is one. The rearrangement joins TRBV6-5 to TRBJ1-5; D is unclear. Trimming pared 8 bases from V and 1 base from J, leaving 12 bases between. Germline V gene data show CDR1 as MNHEY and CDR2 as SVGAGI. This CDR3 comprises 14 residues. CDR3 protein: CASSLLDSNQPQHF. In DNA, the CDR3 is TGTGCCAGCTCCTTACTCGACAGCAATCAGCCCCAGCATTTT.

The genes are TRBV9 and TRBJ1-1; D is ambiguous. The germline V gene encodes CDR1 SGDLS and CDR2 YYNGEE. Between the trimmed V and J ends, which lost 4 bases and 4 bases, there was a span of 17 bases. The CDR3 length is 15 residues. DNA of the CDR3: TGTGCCAGCAGCCGGGGAGAGGGATCAGTCACTGAAGCTTTCTTT. This codes for CASSRGEGSVTEAFF.

The chain uses TRBV4-1 and TRBJ2-7; D might be TRBD1 (6 bases). The CDR3 sequence is 15 residues long. Germline-derived CDR1 and CDR2 are MGHRA and YSYEKL. V lost 2 bases and J lost 2, with 13 bases in between. This CDR3 reads CASSQTGTQAYEQYF. CDR3 coding DNA: TGCGCCAGCAGCCAAACGGGGACACAAGCCTACGAGCAGTACTTC.

The gene calls are TRBV7-9 and TRBJ2-7, with TRBD2 as a possible D gene (5 bases). The CDR3 is 12 residues long. CDR1 and CDR2 from the germline V gene are SEHNR and FQNEAQ (reference sequence). The V end was cut by 4 bases, the J end by 3 bases, with 7 bases between. CDR3 sequence reads: CASSSDFYEQYF. CDR3 nucleotides: TGTGCCAGCAGCTCGGACTTCTACGAGCAGTACTTC.

The chain links TRBV7-8 to TRBJ2-1; D call uncertain. V lost 4 bases to trimming and J lost 0 bases, with 13 bases between them. CDR1 is SGHVS and CDR2 is FQNEAQ in the germline V gene. This CDR3 spans 16 amino acids. This chain's CDR3 is CASSSTTISSYNEQFF. The CDR3 nucleotides read TGTGCCAGCAGCTCGACCACGATAAGCTCCTACAATGAGCAGTTCTTC.

This clone has a single count. CDR3 protein: CASTPGEGSHEQYF. The CDR3 bases are TGTGCCAGTACCCCCGGGGAGGGGAGCCACGAGCAGTACTTC. J is TRBJ2-7 and V is TRBV19; 7 nucleotides line up with TRBD2. This CDR3 contains 14 residues. The trim removed 7 bases at V and 5 bases at J, leaving 11 bases unmatched. From germline, CDR1 is LNHDA and CDR2 SQIVND (reference sequence).

The V gene is TRBV11-2, the J gene TRBJ1-1; D unresolved. CDR3 length equals 16 residues. The V gene's germline CDR1 is SGHAT and CDR2 FQNNGV. Trimming pared 1 base from V and 0 bases from J, leaving 12 bases between. As DNA, the CDR3 is TGTGCCAGCAGCTTAGGACTTTACGGCATGAACACTGAAGCTTTCTTT. Residues: CASSLGLYGMNTEAFF.